This entry lists 2 T cell receptor beta chains sequenced from one sample in a study of blood T cell repertoires in COVID-19. Libraries were prepared by immunoSEQ multiplex PCR; TCRdb keeps only in-frame clonotypes and omits some of them. This table holds nearly 350,000 clones, about four fifths found once. The specimen sequenced was peripheral blood. These receptors were obtained from a man between 25 and 39 years old with active or convalescent COVID-19.

This clone was picked up one time. The V and J genes are TRBV6-4 and TRBJ1-6, with D tentatively TRBD1 (5 bases). This CDR3 has 14 residues. Trimming left V 3 bases short and J 10 bases short, with 13 bases between. Per germline, CDR1 MRHNA and CDR2 SNTAGT. In DNA, the CDR3 is TGTGCCAGCAGTGAATCAGGGTTTTTGTCACCCCTCCACTTT. Translating it yields CASSESGFLSPLHF.

This sequence joins TRBV29-1 and TRBJ1-1; TRBD1 is a possible D gene (6 bases). The CDR3 runs 18 residues. Looked up from germline, CDR1 is SQVTM and CDR2 is ANQGSEA. V was clipped by 4 bases and J by 4 bases, with 28 bases between them. The CDR3 is CSVARYAGQSNRGTEAFF. In nucleotides, the CDR3 is TGCAGCGTTGCCAGGTATGCAGGACAGTCGAACAGAGGCACTGAAGCTTTCTTT.